The 14 T cell receptor beta chains listed next were all sequenced from one sample in a study of beta chain features in type 1 diabetes. As every portion of the isolated RNA was reverse transcribed, the sequencing read expressed TCRB transcripts. Profiling relied on immunoSEQ multiplex PCR, and the TCRdb table lists in-frame clones only, not all of them. The sample has about 340,000 clones; approximately 8% are singletons. Sequencing input: central memory CD4+ T cells from blood. These receptor sequences come from a woman between 18 and 29 years old in good health.

This rearrangement joins TRBV5-1 to TRBJ2-1; the match to TRBD2 covers 7 bases. The CDR3 length is 14 residues. Germline V lookup: CDR1 SGHRS, CDR2 YFSETQ. V was clipped by 7 bases and J by 3 bases; unmatched bases: 7. CDR3 coding DNA: TGCGCCAGCCAGCTAGCGGAGTACTACAATGAGCAGTTCTTC. Amino acid sequence: CASQLAEYYNEQFF. The full variable domain, rest sourced from reference TRBV5-1 and TRBJ2-1, is KAGVTQTPRYLIKTRGQQVTLSCSPISGHRSVSWYQQTPGQGLQFLFEYFSETQRNKGNFPGRFSGRQFSNSRSEMNVSTLELGDSALYLCASQLAEYYNEQFFGPGTRLTVL.

The chain has TRBV7-8 and TRBJ2-1, with D perhaps matching TRBD1 or TRBD2 (6 bases each). The V gene lost 4 bases and the J gene lost 5 bases, with 18 bases spanning the gap. CDR3 length: 16 residues. Germline lookup yields CDR1 SGHVS and CDR2 FQNEAQ. The CDR3 loop is CASSSTRGRGNNEQFF. CDR3 sequence (DNA): TGTGCCAGCAGCTCTACACGGGGGCGCGGAAACAATGAGCAGTTCTTC.

The chain has TRBV4-2 and TRBJ2-1, with a possible D match to TRBD2 (6 bases). V dropped 0 bases and J dropped 6 bases, with 21 bases sitting between them. CDR1 is LGHNA and CDR2 is YNFKEQ in the germline V gene. There are 18 residues in the CDR3. The CDR3 is CASSQDPLGRDLANEQFF. The CDR3 DNA reads as TGTGCCAGCAGCCAAGACCCCCTGGGGCGGGATCTGGCCAATGAGCAGTTCTTC.

This clone was counted at least ten times. The rearrangement links TRBV9 to TRBJ2-6; no definite D call. V was clipped by 0 bases and J by 0 bases, with 10 bases between them. Germline V gene lookup returns CDR1 SGDLS and CDR2 YYNGEE. This CDR3 spans 17 amino acids. In DNA form, the CDR3 reads TGTGCCAGCAGCGTAGATCTTTCTGGCTCTGGGGCCAACGTCCTGACTTTC. Translating gives CASSVDLSGSGANVLTF. The full variable domain, with the rest looked up from reference TRBV9 and TRBJ2-6, is DSGVTQTPKHLITATGQRVTLRCSPRSGDLSVYWYQQSLDQGLQFLIQYYNGEERAKGNILERFSAQQFPDLHSELNLSSLELGDSALYFCASSVDLSGSGANVLTFGAGSRLTVL.

In this sample, this clone turned up many times. CDR3 nucleotides: TGTGCCAGCAGCTCGGGGACAGGGTCTCGGGAGGAGCAGTACTTC. Its translation is CASSSGTGSREEQYF. V gene TRBV7-8 combines with J gene TRBJ2-7; 9 bases line up with TRBD1. The V segment lost 4 bases and the J segment 7 bases; nucleotides outside the gene matches: 11. Germline values: CDR1 SGHVS, CDR2 FQNEAQ. The CDR3 consists of 15 residues.

This chain joins TRBV9 and TRBJ1-1; D remains ambiguous. Trimming shortened V by 1 base and J by 7 bases, and 11 bases separated the two germline ends. Per the germline V gene, CDR1 is SGDLS and CDR2 is YYNGEE. This CDR3 comprises 13 residues. The CDR3 DNA reads as TGTGCCAGCAGCGTAACTGGACGGAGTGAAGCTTTCTTT. It specifies CASSVTGRSEAFF.

The chain couples TRBV15 to TRBJ2-1, with 8 bases that match TRBD1. This CDR3 is 15 amino acids long. V gave up 8 bases and J gave up 4 bases; unmatched junction bases: 10. Germline V gene lookup returns CDR1 LNHNV and CDR2 YYDKDF (reference sequence). The CDR3 nucleotides read TGTGCCACCGCTCAATTCCAGGGGGCTTACAATGAGCAGTTCTTC. Protein: CATAQFQGAYNEQFF.

This clone was counted between two and nine times. The chain employs TRBV29-1 and TRBJ2-1, with 9 bases identical to TRBD2. The CDR3 has 13 residues. CDR1 SQVTM and CDR2 ANQGSEA come from the germline V gene. The J segment lost 7 bases and the V segment lost 4 bases, leaving 5 bases of the junction unmatched. In DNA form, the CDR3 reads TGCAGCGTTGGGTGGCTAGCGGGGAATGAGCAGTTCTTC. Translated, it gives CSVGWLAGNEQFF.

This clone was seen many times. The gene calls are TRBV10-3 and TRBJ2-5, with TRBD2 identical over 10 bases. The CDR3 runs 15 residues. V was pared by 3 bases and J by 4 bases, with 5 bases of the junction left unmatched. The V gene's germline CDR1 is ENHRY and CDR2 SYGVKD. The CDR3: CAISDPSGRSETQYF. The DNA of the CDR3 is TGTGCCATCAGTGACCCTAGCGGGAGATCAGAGACCCAGTACTTC.

With respect to this clone: Other DNA sequences within the sample encode an identical CDR3. The chain is built from TRBV7-2 and TRBJ2-5; D remains ambiguous. CDR1 SGHTA and CDR2 FQGNSA come from the germline V gene. CDR3 size: 12 residues. The V end was cut by 0 bases, the J end by 4 bases, with 3 bases between. The CDR3 loop reads CASSLARETQYF. CDR3 nucleotides: TGTGCCAGCAGCTTAGCGAGAGAGACCCAGTACTTC.

The V and J genes are TRBV28 and TRBJ2-7, with unresolved D. The CDR3 runs to 13 residues. V was clipped by 3 bases and J by 4 bases, with 10 bases between them. CDR1 is MDHEN and CDR2 is SYDVKM in the germline V gene. For the CDR3, the DNA is TGTGCCAGCAGTTTGGTGGGTGAGTACGAGCAGTACTTC. Encoded protein: CASSLVGEYEQYF. Looking up the rest from reference TRBV28 and TRBJ2-7 gives the full variable domain: DVKVTQSSRYLVKRTGEKVFLECVQDMDHENMFWYRQDPGLGLRLIYFSYDVKMKEKGDIPEGYSVSREKKERFSLILESASTNQTSMYLCASSLVGEYEQYFGPGTRLTVT.

This clone has at least ten counts. V and J are TRBV28 and TRBJ1-1; D unresolved. The CDR3 totals 14 residues. V was trimmed by 5 bases and J by 1 base, leaving 11 bases between them. The germline CDR1 and CDR2 sequences are MDHEN and SYDVKM. The CDR3 protein is CASSPPTENTEAFF. The CDR3 DNA follows: TGTGCCAGCAGTCCCCCGACGGAGAACACTGAAGCTTTCTTT. Using reference TRBV28 and TRBJ1-1 for the parts outside the CDR3, the full variable domain is DVKVTQSSRYLVKRTGEKVFLECVQDMDHENMFWYRQDPGLGLRLIYFSYDVKMKEKGDIPEGYSVSREKKERFSLILESASTNQTSMYLCASSPPTENTEAFFGQGTRLTVV.

This clone was found a few times. The gene calls are TRBV11-1 and TRBJ2-3; D remains ambiguous. V dropped 5 bases and J dropped 2 bases, with 8 bases sitting between them. The CDR3 sequence is 13 residues long. CDR1 is SGHAT, CDR2 FQDESV, per germline (reference sequence). The chain's CDR3 is CASSPTYTDTQYF. CDR3 DNA: TGTGCCAGCAGCCCAACTTACACAGATACGCAGTATTTT.

This clone was counted only a few times. The J gene is TRBJ2-2, the V gene TRBV5-1; TRBD1 is a possible D gene (6 bases). With 0 bases removed from V and 1 base from J, the gap between germline ends came to 7 bases. The CDR3 loop spans 15 amino acids. Germline CDR1 and CDR2: SGHRS and YFSETQ. In DNA, the CDR3 is TGCGCCAGCAGCTTGGTACAGGGGAACACCGGGGAGCTGTTTTTT. This sequence encodes CASSLVQGNTGELFF.